This TCR beta chain was observed in a study of CD8 T cells in Susac syndrome. Sequencing of TCR beta was performed on blood CD8+ and CD4+ T cells. TEMRA cells were FACS-enriched, with CD8+ and CD4+ T cells isolated negatively. On this clonotype: As yet, its antigen is unknown.

Random hexamers were used to reverse transcribe the RNA input (about 0.45 to 1 ug). TCRdb independently ran MiXCR on the immunoSEQ multiplex PCR reads; one entry per CDR3 protein. Here the sample spans around 160,000 distinct CDR3 sequences, 93% being singletons. Whole-study findings and limits: In its TCR sequencing and HLA analysis, the study acknowledged that the number of individuals was relatively small.

CDR1 is MDHEN, CDR2 SYDVKM, per germline. Trimming at V came to 7 bases and at J to 2 bases, leaving 2 bases not matched to a gene. This CDR3 has 14 residues. This clonotype originated in a human donor in good health. The genes are TRBV28 and TRBJ2-3; 11 nucleotides line up with TRBD2. The sequenced sample was CD4+ T cells from PBMCs. CDR3 bases: TGTGCCAGCACTAGCGGGGGGTCCACAGATACGCAGTATTTT. This codes for CASTSGGSTDTQYF. The full variable domain, its missing parts supplied by reference TRBV28 and TRBJ2-3, is DVKVTQSSRYLVKRTGEKVFLECVQDMDHENMFWYRQDPGLGLRLIYFSYDVKMKEKGDIPEGYSVSREKKERFSLILESASTNQTSMYLCASTSGGSTDTQYFGPGTRLTVL.